The sequence of this T cell receptor (beta chain) was determined in a study of Graves' ophthalmopathy and Graves' hyperthyroidism. Overall study context: At the time of initial diagnosis and before any treatment, peripheral blood was collected.

RNA transcripts were the template, and TCR beta CDR3 regions were amplified from them. Second-round multiplex PCR came after first-round RT-PCR with HTBI primers. TCRdb analysed the multiplex PCR reads with MiXCR anew, one entry per CDR3 protein. The sample comprises hundreds of thousands of distinct CDR3 sequences, roughly 40% of which are singletons, and around 40% rests with the top ten. The CDR3 is 18 amino acids. Looked up from germline, CDR1 is SEHNR and CDR2 is FQNEAQ (reference sequence). With 3 bases clipped from V and 3 bases from J, the junction kept 5 bases outside the gene matches. Material for sequencing was peripheral blood. This TCR came from an adult man with Graves' ophthalmopathy. The V and J genes are TRBV7-9 and TRBJ2-6; 13 nucleotides line up with TRBD2. CDR3 DNA sequence: TGTGCCAGCAGCTTGAGGGGGACTAGCGGGATTGGGGCCAACGTCCTGACTTTC. Its protein product is CASSLRGTSGIGANVLTF.